A selection of T cell receptor beta chains follows, all from one sample in a study of beta chain features in type 1 diabetes. The assay was immunoSEQ multiplex PCR, and TCRdb's table has in-frame clones only and misses some. The data contain 240,000 or so clones, roughly 30% of them singletons. The sequenced material came from central memory CD4+ T cells from blood. Receptors originate from a man under 40 in good health. Both conserved end residues are part of each CDR3. A D gene is named only where the DNA matches it firmly. Only part of the rows carry a size: once, few, many, or a class if the clone is expanded.

>NA|NA|TRBV11-2|TRBJ2-3
TGTGCCAGCAGCCCAGGGATTACAGATACGCAGTATTTT
CASSPGITDTQYF
>NA|NA|TRBV5-1|TRBJ2-3
TGCGCCAGCAGCCTCCCCACAGGGCCCACAGATACGCAGTATTTT
CASSLPTGPTDTQYF
>TRBD2|NA|TRBV5-1|TRBJ2-1
TGCGCCAGCAGCTTGGCGGCTAGCGGGGAAGTGCAGTTCTTC
CASSLAASGEVQFF
>NA|many|TRBV30|TRBJ1-3
TGTGCCTGGATGCGGGTGGGCCACACCATATATTTT
CAWMRVGHTIYF
>NA|NA|TRBV6-5|TRBJ2-3
TGTGCCAGCAGTTACTCTGGGCAAGGAGCAGATACGCAGTATTTT
CASSYSGQGADTQYF
>TRBD2|NA|TRBV6-5|TRBJ2-7
TGTGCCAGCAGCTCGACTAGCGGGACGGAGTACTTC
CASSSTSGTEYF
>NA|few|TRBV10-3|TRBJ1-5
TGTGCCATCAGAACTGGGGATCAGCCCCAGCATTTT
CAIRTGDQPQHF
>TRBD2|few|TRBV6-5|TRBJ2-1
TGTGCCAGCAGAAGGACTAGCATCCCTGTAGATGAGCAGTTCTTC
CASRRTSIPVDEQFF
>NA|few|TRBV6-1|TRBJ2-1
TGTGCCAGCAGTGAAGGGGTAGCGGCGTACAATGAGCAGTTCTTC
CASSEGVAAYNEQFF
>NA|NA|TRBV19|TRBJ2-7
TGTGCCAGTAGTATATCGACGGCATCTGAGCAGTACTTC
CASSISTASEQYF
>NA|few|TRBV19|TRBJ2-6
TGTGCCAGTAGTGCGGGGAGTACAGGGGCCAACGTCCTGACTTTC
CASSAGSTGANVLTF
>TRBD2|NA|TRBV19|TRBJ2-5
TGTGCCAGTAGTGTACTAGCGGACCAAGAGACCCAGTACTTC
CASSVLADQETQYF
>TRBD1|many|TRBV5-6|TRBJ2-3
TGTGCCAGCAGCTTAGGGACAGGGGGTAGAGATACGCAGTATTTT
CASSLGTGGRDTQYF
>NA|NA|TRBV14|TRBJ2-2
TGTGCCAGCAGCCAAGATACTGGCGCCGGGGAGCTGTTTTTT
CASSQDTGAGELFF
>NA|NA|TRBV15|TRBJ2-5
TGTGCCACCAGCAGAGATGGCAGGGCGGATGAGACCCAGTACTTC
CATSRDGRADETQYF
>TRBD1|NA|TRBV14|TRBJ2-3
TGTGCCAGCAGCTCCGACATGCCGGGACAGAGTAACACAGATACGCAGTATTTT
CASSSDMPGQSNTDTQYF
>TRBD2|few|TRBV6-5|TRBJ2-2
TGTGCCAGCAGTTACGGCGGGAGCCTCAACACCGGGGAGCTGTTTTTT
CASSYGGSLNTGELFF
>NA|NA|TRBV14|TRBJ2-3
TGTGCCAGCAGCCCACTTCAAGGGAAGGGAGATACGCAGTATTTT
CASSPLQGKGDTQYF
>NA|few|TRBV30|TRBJ2-1
TGTGCCTGTGGAGGCAGCTCCTACAATGAGCAGTTCTTC
CACGGSSYNEQFF
>NA|NA|TRBV20-1|TRBJ2-1
TGCAGTGCTAGAGATCCGACTAGACCGTTCTTC
CSARDPTRPFF
>NA|few|TRBV25-1|TRBJ2-1
TGTGCCAGCAGTGAAAGCCTTGGATACAATGAGCAGTTCTTC
CASSESLGYNEQFF
>NA|NA|TRBV29-1|TRBJ2-3
TGCAGCGGGAGGGACGGGTTCACAGATACGCAGTATTTT
CSGRDGFTDTQYF
>TRBD2|once|TRBV28|TRBJ2-7
TGTGCCAGCAGTTTACCCTTAGCGGGAGGCTACGAGCAGTACTTC
CASSLPLAGGYEQYF
>NA|NA|TRBV20-1|TRBJ2-3
TGCAGTGCGGGAACAGATACGCAGTATTTT
CSAGTDTQYF
>NA|few|TRBV29-1|TRBJ2-2
TGCAGCGTCGCTCAGGGGACTGGAACCGGGGAGCTGTTTTTT
CSVAQGTGTGELFF
>NA|NA|TRBV5-1|TRBJ2-7
TGCGCCAGCAGCTGGGACTGGTCCTACGAGCAGTACTTC
CASSWDWSYEQYF
>NA|few|TRBV5-6|TRBJ1-2
TGTGCCAGCAGCCTTCTGACAGGATCGAACTATGGCTACACCTTC
CASSLLTGSNYGYTF
>TRBD1|NA|TRBV2|TRBJ2-6
TGTGCCAGCAACGAACAGGGGCAGGGGGCCAACGTCCTGACTTTC
CASNEQGQGANVLTF
>NA|NA|TRBV10-1|TRBJ1-1
TGCGCCAGCAGTGAGTCTGGGGGAGTAGGCACTGAAGCTTTCTTT
CASSESGGVGTEAFF
>TRBD1|few|TRBV18|TRBJ2-6
TGTGCCAGCTCACCACGACAGGGGGCAAAATCTGGGGCCAACGTCCTGACTTTC
CASSPRQGAKSGANVLTF
>TRBD1|NA|TRBV5-1|TRBJ1-1
TGCGCCAGCAGCGGACAGGGATTTAACACTGAAGCTTTCTTT
CASSGQGFNTEAFF
>NA|once|TRBV6-1|TRBJ2-4
TGTGCCAGCAGTCGGGACACCAAAAACATTCAGTACTTC
CASSRDTKNIQYF